The 28 T cell receptor beta chains listed next were all sequenced from one sample in a study of cytomegalovirus exposure and HLA in healthy donors. The PCR made use of 60 Vbeta and 13 Jbeta primers. Sequencing was performed with immunoSEQ multiplex PCR; in TCRdb, only in-frame clones are kept and a portion is missing. Found here are about 170,000 clones, 55% to 65% of them singletons; the top ten hold under 3%. Sequenced input: PBMCs. These receptors were obtained from a man aged 35 to 55 in good health and CMV-seronegative.

This clone was found a few times. J is TRBJ2-7 and V is TRBV18, with TRBD1 as a possible D gene (6 bases). V was pared by 2 bases and J by 2 bases, with 16 bases between. CDR1 and CDR2 from the germline V gene are KGHSH and LQKENI. There are 16 residues in the CDR3. The CDR3 nucleotides are TGTGCCAGCTCACCAGCCACGACAGGACTTGCCTACGAGCAGTACTTC. Translating gives CASSPATTGLAYEQYF.

The rearrangement uses TRBV29-1 and TRBJ2-1; 7 nucleotides match TRBD1. In germline, CDR1 is SQVTM, CDR2 ANQGSEA. The CDR3 is 13 amino acids. V lost 7 bases to trimming and J lost 4 bases; unmatched junction nucleotides: 7. The CDR3 loop reads CSAEGTAYNEQFF. As DNA, the CDR3 is TGCAGCGCCGAAGGGACAGCGTACAATGAGCAGTTCTTC.

CDR3 residues: CASRGTEQGPTEAFF. The CDR3 region has the DNA TGTGCCAGCAGGGGTACCGAACAGGGGCCAACTGAAGCTTTCTTT. This chain uses TRBV27 with TRBJ1-1, with 7 nucleotides matching TRBD1. Germline V CDR1 and CDR2: MNHEY, SMNVEV (reference sequence). The length of the CDR3 is 15 residues. V shed 6 bases, J shed 5 bases, and the junction held 12 bases outside the gene matches.

The chain employs TRBV7-9 and TRBJ2-5, with D possibly TRBD2 on 5 matching bases. V was clipped by 2 bases and J by 1 base, with 11 bases between them. The germline V gene has CDR1 SEHNR and CDR2 FQNEAQ (reference sequence). The CDR3 has 15 residues. CDR3 amino acids: CASSLMGEPQETQYF. CDR3 nucleotides: TGTGCCAGCAGCTTAATGGGAGAGCCCCAAGAGACCCAGTACTTC.

The genes are TRBV6-5 and TRBJ2-3, with unresolved D. The CDR3 has 14 amino acids. The germline gives CDR1 MNHEY, CDR2 SVGAGI. Deletions cut 7 bases from V and 0 bases from J, with 11 bases between. The CDR3 DNA sequence: TGTGCCAGCAAACCCGGGTCTAGCACAGATACGCAGTATTTT. Its protein product is CASKPGSSTDTQYF.

The chain carries TRBV15 and TRBJ2-3; TRBD2 aligns across 7 bases. There are 17 residues in the CDR3. V was pared by 0 bases and J by 2 bases, with 8 bases of the junction left unmatched. Germline V gives CDR1 LNHNV, CDR2 YYDKDF (reference sequence). DNA for the CDR3: TGTGCCACCAGCAGAGATCAAGCGGGGACCTCCACAGATACGCAGTATTTT. Translating gives CATSRDQAGTSTDTQYF.

This chain joins TRBV5-1 and TRBJ2-3; a weak D match, TRBD1 (6 bases). Trimming shortened V by 2 bases and J by 5 bases, and 12 bases separated the two germline ends. This CDR3 comprises 14 residues. Germline assignment: CDR1 SGHRS and CDR2 YFSETQ. The CDR3 region is CASSFTGFGDTQYF. CDR3 DNA: TGCGCCAGCAGCTTTACAGGGTTCGGAGATACGCAGTATTTT.

The chain has TRBV10-2 and TRBJ1-1, with TRBD1 matching 9 bases. The CDR3 sequence is 18 residues long. Germline V gene sequence: CDR1 WSHSY, CDR2 SAAADI. J was trimmed by 0 bases and V by 4 bases; bases with no gene match: 12. CDR3 sequence: CASSVSGQGGRVNTEAFF. Here the CDR3 DNA reads TGCGCCAGCAGTGTCTCGGGACAGGGAGGGCGGGTGAACACTGAAGCTTTCTTT.

This clone was seen a handful of times. The rearrangement joins TRBV7-2 to TRBJ2-7, with a weak D call TRBD1 (6 bases). Trimming removed 0 bases from V and 9 bases from J, with 18 bases in between. The CDR3 has 15 residues. CDR1 SGHTA and CDR2 FQGNSA come from the germline V gene. The CDR3 coding sequence is TGTGCCAGCAGCTTAGCCATGGGGGCGTCCGTCGTGCAGTACTTC. This gives the protein CASSLAMGASVVQYF.

The chain links TRBV10-3 to TRBJ1-5; 7 bases align to TRBD1. The CDR3 has 13 amino acids. Trimming removed 6 bases from V and 4 bases from J; junction bases left unmatched: 3. The germline gives CDR1 ENHRY, CDR2 SYGVKD. The DNA of the CDR3 is TGTGCCATCAGGGGACAGCTAAATCAGCCCCAGCATTTT. This codes for CAIRGQLNQPQHF.

The rearrangement links TRBV14 to TRBJ2-1; 16 bases are a match to TRBD2. With V trimmed by 4 bases and J by 8 bases, 8 bases remained unmatched. CDR3 length: 17 residues. Per germline, CDR1 SGHDN and CDR2 FVKESK. Here the CDR3 reads CASSPTPGLAGGDEQFF. The CDR3 nucleotides are TGTGCCAGCAGCCCAACACCGGGACTAGCGGGGGGGGATGAGCAGTTCTTC.

The J gene is TRBJ2-2, the V gene TRBV6-4; D call uncertain. Germline lookup yields CDR1 MRHNA and CDR2 SNTAGT. The CDR3 is 13 residues long. The V end lost 4 bases, the J end lost 5 bases, and 8 bases lay between the germline ends. CDR3 nucleotide sequence: TGTGCCAGCAGTGTAGAGGAAACCGGGGAGCTGTTTTTT. Translating it yields CASSVEETGELFF.

This sequence joins TRBV5-8 and TRBJ2-5, with D possibly matching TRBD2 (5 bases). With the DNA end fitting TRBJ2-7 better, the J assignment may be wrong. CDR1 is SGHTS, CDR2 YDEGEE, per germline. The CDR3 extends over 15 amino acids. The CDR3 protein is CASSVIPRGYYEQYF. CDR3 DNA sequence: TGTGCCAGCAGCGTAATCCCCCGGGGATATTACGAGCAGTACTTC.

For the CDR3, the DNA is TGTGCCAGCGTCAGGACAGGGGCCAAAAACATTCAGTACTTC. Translating it yields CASVRTGAKNIQYF. The chain has TRBV13 and TRBJ2-4; TRBD1 agrees at 8 bases. Trimming took 8 bases from V and 1 from J; bases not matched to a gene: 4. CDR1 is PRHDT and CDR2 is FYEKMQ in the germline V gene (reference sequence). The CDR3 consists of 14 residues. Together with reference TRBV13 and TRBJ2-4, the CDR3 gives the full variable domain: AAGVIQSPRHLIKEKRETATLKCYPIPRHDTVYWYQQGPGQDPQFLISFYEKMQSDKGSIPDRFSAQQFSDYHSELNMSSLELGDSALYFCASVRTGAKNIQYFGAGTRLSVL.

This sequence joins TRBV7-9 and TRBJ1-4; D is unresolved. The CDR3 length is 15 residues. CDR1 SEHNR and CDR2 FQNEAQ come from the germline V gene (reference sequence). V lost 1 base and J lost 6, with 12 bases in between. CDR3 coding DNA: TGTGCCAGCAGCTTAGTTGGAGGGTCGGATGAAAAACTGTTTTTT. Encoded protein: CASSLVGGSDEKLFF.

This clone was observed a few times. The sample contains more than one DNA sequence encoding this CDR3. The gene calls are TRBV7-2 and TRBJ2-5, with a possible D match to TRBD1 (6 bases). V was clipped by 4 bases and J by 2 bases, with 8 bases between them. Per the germline V gene, CDR1 is SGHTA and CDR2 is FQGNSA. CDR3 length equals 13 residues. The CDR3 loop is CASSYRVQETQYF. CDR3 coding DNA: TGTGCCAGCAGCTACAGGGTACAAGAGACCCAGTACTTC.

The CDR3 reads CASSGPLAVSSYEQYF. DNA for the CDR3: TGTGCCAGCAGCGGGCCCCTAGCGGTGAGCTCCTACGAGCAGTACTTC. This chain connects TRBV5-6 to TRBJ2-7; 7 bases line up with TRBD2. Germline V lookup: CDR1 SGHDT, CDR2 YYEEEE. The junction had 10 bases not matched to a gene; V was cut back by 4 bases and J by 0 bases. This CDR3 is built from 16 residues. The full variable domain, in which reference TRBV5-6 and TRBJ2-7 provide the parts outside the CDR3, is DAGVTQSPTHLIKTRGQQVTLRCSPKSGHDTVSWYQQALGQGPQFIFQYYEEEERQRGNFPDRFSGHQFPNYSSELNVNALLLGDSALYLCASSGPLAVSSYEQYFGPGTRLTVT.

The rearrangement uses TRBV19 and TRBJ1-1; 7 bases are a match to TRBD1. Unmatched junction bases numbered 12, after V lost 9 bases and J lost 5 bases. CDR1 is LNHDA, CDR2 SQIVND, per germline (reference sequence). The length of the CDR3 is 14 residues. CDR3 bases: TGTGCCAGCAAACCGGGACAGTTAGGGACTGAAGCTTTCTTT. It is translated as CASKPGQLGTEAFF.

This chain uses TRBV28 with TRBJ2-7, with 8 bases that match TRBD1. V lost 6 bases and J lost 5; bases outside the gene matches: 9. This CDR3 is 14 amino acids long. Germline V gene sequence: CDR1 MDHEN, CDR2 SYDVKM. For the CDR3, the DNA is TGTGCCAGCAGCCTGACAGGGGAAGTCAACGAGCAGTACTTC. Protein sequence: CASSLTGEVNEQYF.

This rearrangement joins TRBV6-1 to TRBJ2-5; D might be TRBD2 (5 bases). V lost 2 bases and J lost 2, with 9 bases in between. CDR3 size: 14 residues. Germline values: CDR1 MNHNS, CDR2 SASEGT. CDR3 protein: CASSESGLQETQYF. In DNA form, the CDR3 reads TGTGCCAGCAGTGAATCGGGGTTACAAGAGACCCAGTACTTC.

The V gene is TRBV7-9, the J gene TRBJ2-7; 13 bases agree with TRBD2. Germline assignment: CDR1 SEHNR and CDR2 FQNEAQ (reference sequence). Losses at the gene ends were 4 bases for V and 6 bases for J; bases not matched to a gene: 6. CDR3 length: 15 residues. CDR3 residues: CASSSRTSGSLEQYF. In nucleotides, the CDR3 is TGTGCCAGCAGCTCGCGGACTAGCGGGAGTCTCGAGCAGTACTTC.

The sample holds a few counts of this clone. This chain joins TRBV6-5 and TRBJ2-5; 7 bases line up with TRBD2. Unmatched junction bases numbered 13, after V lost 4 bases and J lost 11 bases. Germline V CDR1 and CDR2: MNHEY, SVGAGI. The CDR3 spans 14 residues. This CDR3 is CASSSWGGRLEQYF. The CDR3, as DNA: TGTGCCAGCAGTTCTTGGGGGGGGAGACTTGAGCAGTACTTC.

CDR3 in DNA: TGTGCCAGCAGCCACCATGCGGTGGGCTACGAGCAGTACTTC. It encodes CASSHHAVGYEQYF. The chain employs TRBV7-9 and TRBJ2-7; no clear D. The germline CDR1 and CDR2 sequences are SEHNR and FQNEAQ (reference sequence). The CDR3 sequence is 14 residues long. V lost 5 bases and J lost 3, with 14 bases in between.

This clone was counted between two and nine times. This rearrangement joins TRBV19 to TRBJ1-5; D is undetermined. Looked up from germline, CDR1 is LNHDA and CDR2 is SQIVND (reference sequence). V was shortened by 3 bases and J by 6 bases, with 9 bases between the two germline ends. This CDR3 has 13 amino acids. The CDR3 nucleotides read TGTGCCAGTAGTATTGGGCAGAGTCAGCCCCAGCATTTT. This translates into CASSIGQSQPQHF.

This clone was recorded a few times. The gene calls are TRBV7-8 and TRBJ2-1, with 8 bases aligning to TRBD1. The V gene's germline CDR1 is SGHVS and CDR2 FQNEAQ. This CDR3 has 15 amino acids. Trimming removed 2 bases from V and 2 bases from J; junction bases left unmatched: 2. CDR3: CASSLRQGTYNEQFF. The CDR3 DNA sequence: TGTGCCAGCAGCTTACGACAGGGGACCTACAATGAGCAGTTCTTC.

The rearrangement uses TRBV13 and TRBJ1-2; TRBD1 is a possible D gene (6 bases). The CDR3 is made up of 14 amino acids. Trimming cost V 3 bases and J 3 bases, with 11 bases left between them. Germline CDR1 and CDR2: PRHDT and FYEKMQ (reference sequence). CDR3 loop: CASSFRTAHYGYTF. CDR3 coding DNA: TGTGCCAGCAGCTTTCGGACAGCGCACTATGGCTACACCTTC.

This clone was recorded only once. The chain couples TRBV28 to TRBJ2-4; 8 bases align to TRBD2. Germline CDR1 MDHEN, CDR2 SYDVKM. The CDR3 length is 18 residues. With V trimmed by 10 bases and J by 6 bases, 23 bases remained unmatched. CDR3 amino acids: CATLGPWGRTGGINIQYF. The CDR3 region has the DNA TGTGCCACCCTGGGGCCTTGGGGCCGGACGGGGGGGATAAACATTCAGTACTTC.

This clone was counted a single time. J is TRBJ2-4 and V is TRBV7-2; 7 bases align to TRBD1. The J segment lost 0 bases and the V segment lost 5 bases, leaving 7 bases of the junction unmatched. Germline CDR1 is SGHTA and CDR2 is FQGNSA. The CDR3 runs to 16 residues. CDR3 nucleotides: TGTGCCAGCAGCCTCCGACAGGGTCTAGCCAAAAACATTCAGTACTTC. This gives the protein CASSLRQGLAKNIQYF.